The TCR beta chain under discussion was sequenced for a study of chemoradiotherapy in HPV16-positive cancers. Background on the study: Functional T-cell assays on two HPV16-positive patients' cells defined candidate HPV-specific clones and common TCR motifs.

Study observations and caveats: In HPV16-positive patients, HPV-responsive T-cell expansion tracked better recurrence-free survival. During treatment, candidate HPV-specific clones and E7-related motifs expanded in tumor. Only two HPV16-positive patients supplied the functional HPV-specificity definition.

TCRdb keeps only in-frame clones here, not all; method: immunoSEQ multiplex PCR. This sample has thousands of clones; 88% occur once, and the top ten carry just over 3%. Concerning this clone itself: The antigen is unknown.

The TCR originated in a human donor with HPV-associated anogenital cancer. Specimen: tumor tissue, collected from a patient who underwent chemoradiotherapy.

CDR3 in DNA: TGTGCCAGCAGCTTGGCCCTAGCGGCGTACAATGAGCAGTTCTTC. Protein: CASSLALAAYNEQFF. The chain links TRBV5-4 to TRBJ2-1, with 7 bases fitting TRBD2. The trim removed 0 bases at V and 4 bases at J, leaving 4 bases unmatched. The CDR3 is 15 amino acids. Germline V lookup: CDR1 SGHNT, CDR2 YYREEE (reference sequence).